The 3 T cell receptor beta chains below all came from one sample that was sequenced in a study of radiation and T cells in renal cell carcinoma. Sequencing was performed with immunoSEQ multiplex PCR; in TCRdb, only in-frame clones are kept and a portion is missing. The sample lists about 130,000 clones; around 82% were seen once. Time point given: blood 2 weeks post-SBRT. As for treatment: 15 Gy SBRT to primary tumor, nephrectomy 4 weeks later. This sample comprised blood, obtained from a patient whose treatment included radiotherapy and nephrectomy. The receptors come from a man in his fifties with renal cell carcinoma.

The V gene is TRBV7-6, the J gene TRBJ2-5; 11 bases line up with TRBD1. With 2 bases clipped from V and 3 bases from J, the junction kept 8 bases outside the gene matches. CDR1 SGHVS and CDR2 FNYEAQ come from the germline V gene. This CDR3 has 17 residues. CDR3 protein: CASSLTGTGGGEETQYF. CDR3 coding DNA: TGTGCCAGCAGCTTAACCGGGACAGGGGGTGGGGAAGAGACCCAGTACTTC.

The rearrangement links TRBV9 to TRBJ2-1, with D uncertain. V was cut by 0 bases and J by 8 bases, with 12 bases left in between. The V gene's germline CDR1 is SGDLS and CDR2 YYNGEE. There are 14 residues in the CDR3. The CDR3 here is CASSVESWSDEQFF. CDR3 coding DNA: TGTGCCAGCAGCGTAGAGTCCTGGAGCGATGAGCAGTTCTTC.

The chain carries TRBV5-4 and TRBJ2-2; 8 bases fit TRBD2. The CDR3 is 17 residues long. The ends lost 4 bases at V and 3 bases at J; junction bases unmatched: 11. Germline V CDR1 and CDR2: SGHNT, YYREEE (reference sequence). CDR3 loop: CASSHPGGARDTGELFF. The CDR3 DNA sequence: TGTGCCAGCAGCCACCCGGGGGGGGCCAGGGACACCGGGGAGCTGTTTTTT.